This T cell receptor (beta chain) was sequenced for a study of T-cell reconstitution after alpha-beta-depleted transplantation in children. Study-wide results and caveats: About two months after transplant, alpha-beta T cells reportedly came from several hundred expanded graft clones. T-cell counts and diversity at one year following transplant were attributed mainly to newly produced T cells. In some patients, recipient T cells and intrathymic progenitors surviving conditioning explained high day-60 diversity.

Between the trimmed V and J ends, which lost 4 bases and 4 bases, there was a span of 12 bases. CDR1 is SGHRS, CDR2 YFSETQ, per germline. CDR3 size: 13 residues. Unique molecular identifiers were incorporated when the TCRbeta library was constructed. TCRdb reprocessed the PCR reads via MiXCR and lists one record per CDR3 protein. The repertoire holds some 120,000 distinct CDR3 sequences, 23% seen once, with approximately 10% in the top ten. On this clonotype itself: Its antigen is not known.

This TCR derives from a male patient between 2 and 10 years old who had a stem cell transplant for chronic granulomatous disease, so the T cells may come from the graft donor. The sample was PBMCs, mostly from graft donor cells, taken 180 days after TCRalphabeta/CD19-depleted stem cell transplant. The V call is TRBV5-1, the J call TRBJ2-7; TRBD2 is a possible D gene (6 bases). Here the CDR3 DNA reads TGCGCCAGCAGCCACAAAGGAGGGTACGAGCAGTACTTC. Translating gives CASSHKGGYEQYF.